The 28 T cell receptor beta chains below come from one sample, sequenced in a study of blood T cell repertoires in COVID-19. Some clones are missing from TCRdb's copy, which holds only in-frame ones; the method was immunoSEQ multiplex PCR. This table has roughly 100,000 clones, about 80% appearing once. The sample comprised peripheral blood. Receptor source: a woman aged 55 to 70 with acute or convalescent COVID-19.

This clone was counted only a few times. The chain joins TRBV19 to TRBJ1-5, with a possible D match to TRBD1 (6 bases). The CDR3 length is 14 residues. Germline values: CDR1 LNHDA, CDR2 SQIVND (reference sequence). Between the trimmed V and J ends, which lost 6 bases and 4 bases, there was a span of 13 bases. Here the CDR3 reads CASRRWDINQPQHF. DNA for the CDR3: TGTGCCAGTAGAAGGTGGGACATAAATCAGCCCCAGCATTTT. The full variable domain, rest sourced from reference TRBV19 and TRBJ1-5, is DGGITQSPKYLFRKEGQNVTLSCEQNLNHDAMYWYRQDPGQGLRLIYYSQIVNDFQKGDIAEGYSVSREKKESFPLTVTSAQKNPTAFYLCASRRWDINQPQHFGDGTRLSIL.

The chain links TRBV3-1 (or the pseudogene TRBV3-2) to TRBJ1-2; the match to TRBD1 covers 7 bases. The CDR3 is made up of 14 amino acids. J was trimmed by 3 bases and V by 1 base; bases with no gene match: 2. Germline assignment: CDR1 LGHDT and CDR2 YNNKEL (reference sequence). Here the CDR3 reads CASSQADRHYGYTF. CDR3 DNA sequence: TGTGCCAGCAGCCAAGCGGACAGGCACTATGGCTACACCTTC.

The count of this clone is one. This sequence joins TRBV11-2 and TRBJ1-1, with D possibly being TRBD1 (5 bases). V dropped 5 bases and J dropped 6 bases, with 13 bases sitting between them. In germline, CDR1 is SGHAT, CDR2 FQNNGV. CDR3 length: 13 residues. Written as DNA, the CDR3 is TGTGCCAGCAGCCCTGGCGGGGGAGCTGAAGCTTTCTTT. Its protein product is CASSPGGGAEAFF.

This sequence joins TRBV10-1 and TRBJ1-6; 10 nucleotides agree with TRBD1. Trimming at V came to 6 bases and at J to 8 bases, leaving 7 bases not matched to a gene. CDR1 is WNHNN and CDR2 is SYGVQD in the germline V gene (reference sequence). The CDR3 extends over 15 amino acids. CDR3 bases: TGCGCCAGCAGATCCCCCGGGACAGGGGATTCACCCCTCCACTTT. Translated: CASRSPGTGDSPLHF.

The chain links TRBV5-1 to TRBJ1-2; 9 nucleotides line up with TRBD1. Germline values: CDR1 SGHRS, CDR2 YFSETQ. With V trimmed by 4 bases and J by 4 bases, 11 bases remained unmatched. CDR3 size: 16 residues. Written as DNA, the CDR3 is TGCGCCAGCAGCCCCTCCGGGACAGGGATGAGCTATGGCTACACCTTC. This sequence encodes CASSPSGTGMSYGYTF.

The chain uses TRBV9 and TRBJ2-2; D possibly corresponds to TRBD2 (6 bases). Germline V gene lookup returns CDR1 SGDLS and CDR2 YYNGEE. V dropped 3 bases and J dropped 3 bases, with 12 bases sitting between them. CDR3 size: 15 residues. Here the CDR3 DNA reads TGTGCCAGCAGCGGAGACGGGGGATACACCGGGGAGCTGTTTTTT. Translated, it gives CASSGDGGYTGELFF.

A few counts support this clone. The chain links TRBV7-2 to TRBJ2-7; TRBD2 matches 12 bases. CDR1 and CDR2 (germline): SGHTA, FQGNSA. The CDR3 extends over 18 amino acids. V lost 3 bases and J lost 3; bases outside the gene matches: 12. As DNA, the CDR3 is TGTGCCAGCAGCTTGGCTAGCGGGGGGGCGCAATTCGTCTACGAGCAGTACTTC. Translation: CASSLASGGAQFVYEQYF.

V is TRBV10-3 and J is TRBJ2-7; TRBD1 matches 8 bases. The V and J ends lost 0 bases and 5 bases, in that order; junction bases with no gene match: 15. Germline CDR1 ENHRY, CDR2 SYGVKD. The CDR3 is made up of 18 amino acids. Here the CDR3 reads CAISESGSRSGGYNEQYF. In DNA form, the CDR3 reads TGTGCCATCAGTGAGTCCGGGTCTCGCTCAGGGGGCTACAACGAGCAGTACTTC.

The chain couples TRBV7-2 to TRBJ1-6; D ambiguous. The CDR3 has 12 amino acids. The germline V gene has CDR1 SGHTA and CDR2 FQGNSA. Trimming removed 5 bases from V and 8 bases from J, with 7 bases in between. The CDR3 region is CASSPYHSPLHF. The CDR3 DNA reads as TGTGCCAGCAGCCCCTACCATTCACCCCTCCACTTT.

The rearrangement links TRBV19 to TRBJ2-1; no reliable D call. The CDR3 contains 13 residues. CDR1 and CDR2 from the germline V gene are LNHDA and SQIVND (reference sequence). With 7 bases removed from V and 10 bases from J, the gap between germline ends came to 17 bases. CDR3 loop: CASNQNGPREQFF. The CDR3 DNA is TGTGCCAGTAATCAAAACGGCCCCAGGGAGCAGTTCTTC.

The CDR3 protein is CASSLDDSHYTEAFF. CDR3 in DNA: TGTGCCAGCAGCTTAGACGACAGCCACTACACTGAAGCTTTCTTT. V gene TRBV7-2 combines with J gene TRBJ1-1; a possible D gene is TRBD1 (5 bases). Germline CDR1 and CDR2: SGHTA and FQGNSA. The CDR3 length is 15 residues. Trimming cost V 1 base and J 3 bases, with 12 bases left between them.

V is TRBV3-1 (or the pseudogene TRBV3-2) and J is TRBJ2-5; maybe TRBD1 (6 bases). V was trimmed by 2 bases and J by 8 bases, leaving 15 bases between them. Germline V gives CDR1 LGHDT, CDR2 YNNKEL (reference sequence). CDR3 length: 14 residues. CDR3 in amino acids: CASSQNPTGVTQYF. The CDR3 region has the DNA TGTGCCAGCAGCCAAAACCCGACAGGCGTAACCCAGTACTTC.

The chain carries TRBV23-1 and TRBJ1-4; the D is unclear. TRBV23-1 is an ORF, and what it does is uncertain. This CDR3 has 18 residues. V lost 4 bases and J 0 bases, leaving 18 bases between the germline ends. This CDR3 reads CASSLIARGRATNEKLFF. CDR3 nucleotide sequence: TGCGCCAGCAGTCTCATAGCTAGAGGGCGGGCAACTAATGAAAAACTGTTTTTT.

The CDR3 region has the DNA TGCGCCAGCAGCTTGGTCGGACAGGGGGTCTACACCTTC. This codes for CASSLVGQGVYTF. This sequence joins TRBV5-1 and TRBJ1-2, with 10 bases that match TRBD1. The germline V gene encodes CDR1 SGHRS and CDR2 YFSETQ. The length of the CDR3 is 13 residues. The V gene end was trimmed by 0 bases and the J gene end by 10 bases; junction bases not matched to a gene: 3.

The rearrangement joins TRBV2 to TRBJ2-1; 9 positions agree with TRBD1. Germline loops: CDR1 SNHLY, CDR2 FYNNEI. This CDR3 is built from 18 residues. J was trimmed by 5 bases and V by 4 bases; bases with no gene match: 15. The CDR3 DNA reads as TGTGCCAGCAGTGGGCCTCCCGGGACAGGGACCCTACACAATGAGCAGTTCTTC. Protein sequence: CASSGPPGTGTLHNEQFF.

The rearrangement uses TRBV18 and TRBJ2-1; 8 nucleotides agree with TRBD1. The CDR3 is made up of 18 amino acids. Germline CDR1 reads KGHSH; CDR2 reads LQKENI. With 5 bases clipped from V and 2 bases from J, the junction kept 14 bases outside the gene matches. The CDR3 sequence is CASSGAGGAPDAYNEQFF. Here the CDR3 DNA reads TGTGCCAGCTCAGGGGCAGGGGGCGCCCCTGACGCCTACAATGAGCAGTTCTTC.

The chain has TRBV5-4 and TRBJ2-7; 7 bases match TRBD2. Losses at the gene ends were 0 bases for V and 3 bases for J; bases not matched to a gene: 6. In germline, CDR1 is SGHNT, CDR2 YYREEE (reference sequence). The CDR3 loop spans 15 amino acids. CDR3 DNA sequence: TGTGCCAGCAGCTTGGGGCTAGCGGACAACTACGAGCAGTACTTC. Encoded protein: CASSLGLADNYEQYF.

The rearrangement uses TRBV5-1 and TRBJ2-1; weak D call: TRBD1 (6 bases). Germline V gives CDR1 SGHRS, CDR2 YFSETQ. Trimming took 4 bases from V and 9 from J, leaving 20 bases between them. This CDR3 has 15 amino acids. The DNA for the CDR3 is TGCGCCAGCAGCCCCGGGACATCCTCTGCCAGTGAGCAGTTCTTC. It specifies CASSPGTSSASEQFF.

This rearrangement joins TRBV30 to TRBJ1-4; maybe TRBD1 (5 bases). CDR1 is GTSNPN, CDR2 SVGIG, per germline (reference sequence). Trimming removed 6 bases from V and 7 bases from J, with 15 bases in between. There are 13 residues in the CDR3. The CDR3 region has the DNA TGTGCCTGCCCTCGGGACTCCGGTGAAAAACTGTTTTTT. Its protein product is CACPRDSGEKLFF.

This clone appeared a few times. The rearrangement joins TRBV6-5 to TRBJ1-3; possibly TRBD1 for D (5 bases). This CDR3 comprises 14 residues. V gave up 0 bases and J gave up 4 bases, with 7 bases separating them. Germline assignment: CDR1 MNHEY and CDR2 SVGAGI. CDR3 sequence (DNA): TGTGCCAGCAGTTACTCAGGGGTCGGAAACACCATATATTTT. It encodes CASSYSGVGNTIYF.

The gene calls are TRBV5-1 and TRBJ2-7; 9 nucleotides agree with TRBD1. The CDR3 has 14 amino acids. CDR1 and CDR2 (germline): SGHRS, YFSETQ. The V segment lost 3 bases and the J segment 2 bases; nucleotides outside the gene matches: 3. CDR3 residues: CASSWGQGAYEQYF. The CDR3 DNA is TGCGCCAGCAGCTGGGGACAGGGTGCCTACGAGCAGTACTTC. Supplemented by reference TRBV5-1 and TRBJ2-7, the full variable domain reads KAGVTQTPRYLIKTRGQQVTLSCSPISGHRSVSWYQQTPGQGLQFLFEYFSETQRNKGNFPGRFSGRQFSNSRSEMNVSTLELGDSALYLCASSWGQGAYEQYFGPGTRLTVT.

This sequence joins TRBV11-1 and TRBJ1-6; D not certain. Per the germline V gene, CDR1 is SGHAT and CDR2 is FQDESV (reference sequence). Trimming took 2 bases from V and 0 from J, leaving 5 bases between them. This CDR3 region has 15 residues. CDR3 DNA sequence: TGTGCCAGCAGCTTAACGAGCTCCTATAATTCACCCCTCCACTTT. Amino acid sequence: CASSLTSSYNSPLHF.

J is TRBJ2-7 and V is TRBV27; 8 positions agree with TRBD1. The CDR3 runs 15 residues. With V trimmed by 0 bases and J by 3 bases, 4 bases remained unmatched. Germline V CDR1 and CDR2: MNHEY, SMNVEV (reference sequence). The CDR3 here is CASSLSRGLVYEQYF. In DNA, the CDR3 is TGTGCCAGCAGTTTATCCAGGGGGCTAGTCTACGAGCAGTACTTC.

This chain's CDR3 is CASSLQGNEKLFF. CDR3 DNA sequence: TGTGCCAGCAGCTTGCAGGGTAATGAAAAACTGTTTTTT. The chain uses TRBV5-5 and TRBJ1-4; D is possibly TRBD1 (5 bases). Germline CDR1 SGHKS, CDR2 YYEKEE (reference sequence). V lost 1 base and J 4 bases, leaving 5 bases between the germline ends. The CDR3 consists of 13 residues.

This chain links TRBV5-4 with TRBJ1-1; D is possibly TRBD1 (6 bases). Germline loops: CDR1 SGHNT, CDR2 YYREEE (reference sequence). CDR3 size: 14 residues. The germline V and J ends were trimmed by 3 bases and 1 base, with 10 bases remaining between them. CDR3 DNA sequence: TGTGCCAGCAGCTACCGGACAGCGAACACTGAAGCTTTCTTT. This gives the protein CASSYRTANTEAFF.

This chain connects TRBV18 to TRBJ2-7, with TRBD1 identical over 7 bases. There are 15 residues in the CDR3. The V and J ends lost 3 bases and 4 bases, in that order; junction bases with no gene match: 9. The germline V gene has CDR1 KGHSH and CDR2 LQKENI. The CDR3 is CASSPTPGQLYEQYF. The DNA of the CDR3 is TGTGCCAGCTCACCTACCCCGGGACAGCTATACGAGCAGTACTTC.

CDR3 protein: CASSWTGDQPQHF. The CDR3 DNA is TGTGCCAGCAGTTGGACAGGGGATCAGCCCCAGCATTTT. The chain recombines TRBV27 with TRBJ1-5; TRBD1 matches at 9 bases. The V and J ends lost 4 bases and 5 bases, in that order; junction bases with no gene match: 0. The germline CDR1 and CDR2 sequences are MNHEY and SMNVEV (reference sequence). This CDR3 has 13 amino acids.

The CDR3 here is CASSQTGNTEAFF. CDR3 bases: TGTGCCAGCAGTCAAACAGGGAACACTGAAGCTTTCTTT. The chain employs TRBV12-3 or TRBV12-4 and TRBJ1-1; the D gene is possibly TRBD1 (5 bases). Trimming took 5 bases from V and 1 from J, leaving 8 bases between them. CDR3 length equals 13 residues.